This entry describes one T cell receptor beta chain. This clone has only a few counts. What antigen it recognizes has not been identified. Base qualities are not provided; no much larger clone lies one nucleotide away. Sample time point, as interpreted from the label and publication: cells obtained before transplantation from donor or recipient. CD3+CD4+ and CD3+CD8+ populations were FACS-sorted from unstimulated pre-transplant donor and recipient cells taken from spleen or lymph nodes. Library prep was done by the immunoSEQ multiplex PCR assay. For most patients, genomic DNA was isolated using the Qiagen DNeasy Blood and Tissue Kit and was shipped frozen to Adaptive Biotechnologies for TCR sequencing. High-throughput TCR-beta CDR3 sequencing of genomic DNA from most patients was performed by Adaptive Biotechnologies. The study's own analysis went as follows. TCR sequencing data were retrieved from Adaptive's ImmunoSEQ software for some 19 patients, whereas a few other patients were processed with MiXCR and VDJtools. CD4 versus CD8 sorting errors were corrected by removing sequences found in both subsets at a frequency ratio below 5:1. CDR3 nucleotide sequences shared between donor and recipient were removed because their origin could not be assigned. Alloreactive clones required at least 2-fold expansion over unstimulated cells and minimum CFSE-low frequency of 0.002% (template counts) or 0.001% (read counts). A clone was considered mappable if detected in the sequenced pre-transplant spleen, lymph node, or MLR CFSE-low populations of the donor or recipient. Cumulative frequency of alloreactive clones was calculated as a percentage of all sequences weighted by copy number. TCRdb's version of the immuneACCESS table is confined to in-frame rearrangements and falls short of the full clone set. An unresolved V gene accounts for under half of the shortfall where checked; the remainder is of unknown origin. V and J calls and clone size are as listed in that table; D and trimming were resolved from the DNA. The sample table lists about 41,000 clones, approximately 95% of them with a count of one. Of the sample, 0.5% to 0.55% falls within the top ten clones.

The sample belongs to a study of graft-versus-host responses after intestinal transplantation (dated by TCRdb to about 2021). Regarding the complete study: Multivisceral, liver-intestinal, or isolated intestinal transplants were received by the recipients. Every recipient was given anti-thymocyte globulin induction, followed by approximately three years of maintenance tacrolimus and steroids. A peak of at least 4% donor T cells among recipient peripheral blood mononuclear cells was the definition used for donor T cell macrochimerism. Graft-versus-host and host-versus-graft alloreactive T cell clones were tracked in the graft, circulation and bone marrow after intestinal transplantation using bulk TCR-beta CDR3 sequencing. Rather than being sequenced by the commercial service, samples from a few later patients were sequenced in-house on an Illumina MiSeq and processed with MiXCR. To identify alloreactive clones, pre-transplant mixed lymphocyte reaction products were sequenced and compared with unstimulated pre-transplant donor and recipient T cells. Of the 20 to 25 intestinal transplant recipients enrolled in the cohort, one of whom was a retransplant, 3 patients without pretransplant specimens were excluded. Study-wide conclusions, independent of this receptor: GvH clones were detected in recipient bone marrow, and some appeared earlier in ileal mucosa or blood, consistent with an intestinal mucosal origin. In patients with donor T cell macrochimerism, the allografts had high GvH to HvG T cell clonal ratios. Conclusions were limited by the relatively low number and heterogeneity of intestinal transplant patients. Early after transplant, peak levels of circulating GvH clones were associated with declines in HvG clones.

This specimen was unstimulated CD8+ T cells sorted from spleen or lymph node cells, taken before transplant. This sequence was found in a human donor who was the organ donor for an intestinal transplant.

The CDR3 amino acid sequence is: CASLGGGANEQFF. The DNA is TGTGCCAGCTTAGGCGGGGGGGCCAATGAGCAGTTCTTC. The rearrangement combines TRBV7-8 with TRBJ2-1, with TRBD2 identical over 9 junction bases. CDR1 and CDR2, looked up from the germline V gene, are SGHVS and FQNEAQ. Including cysteine and phenylalanine, the CDR3 has 13 amino acids. The retained sequence is limited to the CDR3, 39 bases, with the frame set at the first base. Trimming removed 8 bases from V and 6 bases from J; the gene matches leave 5 bases unexplained.